This T cell receptor beta chain came from a study of OX40 agonist ivuxolimab in advanced cancers. Trimming took 7 bases from V and 0 from J, leaving 9 bases between them. The germline V gene has CDR1 SNHLY and CDR2 FYNNEI. This CDR3 contains 13 residues. Clones were sequenced by immunoSEQ multiplex PCR, and TCRdb holds only the in-frame ones, with some missing. The sample yields around 91,000 clones, roughly nine tenths seen once. This clone was seen a few times. The clonotype originates from an adult with an advanced solid tumor such as melanoma, head and neck, liver or kidney cancer. The chain links TRBV2 to TRBJ1-1, with D perhaps TRBD1 (5 bases). The specimen was CD4+ or CD8+ T cells sorted from blood, collected in a trial of the OX40 agonist ivuxolimab. The CDR3 loop is CASIGALNTEAFF. In DNA form, the CDR3 reads TGTGCCAGCATCGGGGCGTTGAACACTGAAGCTTTCTTT. The full variable domain, its missing parts supplied by reference TRBV2 and TRBJ1-1, is EPEVTQTPSHQVTQMGQEVILRCVPISNHLYFYWYRQILGQKVEFLVSFYNNEISEKSEIFDDQFSVERPDGSNFTLKIRSTKLEDSAMYFCASIGALNTEAFFGQGTRLTVV.